Listed here are 9 T cell receptor beta chains from one sample, sequenced in a study of shared clonotypes between healthy human individuals. Measured with immunoSEQ multiplex PCR; TCRdb has only the in-frame clones, and not every one. The repertoire holds 2 million to 3 million clones, with roughly 93% as singletons. Sequencing input: naive CD4+ T cells from PBMCs. The subset: CD45RA+ positively selected. The receptors originated from a man aged 18 to 35 in good health. Some clones in this sample may be carry-over from other donors' samples.

The rearrangement links TRBV11-2 to TRBJ2-1, with TRBD2 as a possible D gene (6 bases). The CDR3 consists of 16 residues. Trimming removed 1 base at V and 8 bases at J, with 18 bases between. Germline values: CDR1 SGHAT, CDR2 FQNNGV. Here the CDR3 reads CASSLVGGRSPDEQFF. The CDR3 DNA is TGTGCCAGCAGCTTAGTTGGTGGGAGGTCCCCCGATGAGCAGTTCTTC. Combining the CDR3 with reference TRBV11-2 and TRBJ2-1 gives the whole variable domain EAGVAQSPRYKIIEKRQSVAFWCNPISGHATLYWYQQILGQGPKLLIQFQNNGVVDDSQLPKDRFSAERLKGVDSTLKIQPAKLEDSAVYLCASSLVGGRSPDEQFFGPGTRLTVL.

CDR3 coding DNA: TGTGCCAGCAGTTACCACAGGGGGCTCACTGAAGCTTTCTTT. Its translation is CASSYHRGLTEAFF. This chain connects TRBV6-5 to TRBJ1-1, with TRBD1 matching 9 bases. Looked up from germline, CDR1 is MNHEY and CDR2 is SVGAGI. With V trimmed by 2 bases and J by 4 bases, 2 bases remained unmatched. CDR3 length: 14 residues.

The chain's CDR3 is CSARGIGGYTF. In DNA form, the CDR3 reads TGCAGTGCTAGGGGGATAGGAGGCTACACCTTC. The gene calls are TRBV20-1 and TRBJ1-2, with D uncertain. Per the germline V gene, CDR1 is DFQATT and CDR2 is SNEGSKA (reference sequence). The CDR3 covers 11 residues. V was clipped by 3 bases and J by 8 bases, with 10 bases between them.

V is TRBV10-3 and J is TRBJ2-1; 12 positions match TRBD2. The CDR3 covers 16 residues. The germline V gene encodes CDR1 ENHRY and CDR2 SYGVKD. Germline trimming cut 4 bases from V and 4 bases from J; bases unmatched to any gene: 5. The chain's CDR3 is CAISGRTSGIYNEQFF. The DNA of the CDR3 is TGTGCCATCAGTGGCAGGACTAGCGGGATTTACAATGAGCAGTTCTTC.

V and J are TRBV9 and TRBJ2-3, with 9 bases matching TRBD2. The CDR3 length is 18 residues. Trimming removed 0 bases from V and 4 bases from J; junction bases left unmatched: 12. Germline CDR1 reads SGDLS; CDR2 reads YYNGEE. This CDR3 reads CASSVARRGRAGADTQYF. CDR3 DNA: TGTGCCAGCAGCGTAGCTCGTCGCGGGAGGGCCGGCGCAGATACGCAGTATTTT.

The chain recombines TRBV5-1 with TRBJ2-2; D uncertain. The CDR3 has 16 residues. V lost 0 bases and J lost 7, with 16 bases in between. The germline V gene has CDR1 SGHRS and CDR2 YFSETQ. CDR3 amino acids: CASSLVVSTSGGELFF. The DNA for the CDR3 is TGCGCCAGCAGCTTGGTAGTATCAACTTCGGGCGGGGAGCTGTTTTTT. Drawing the rest from reference TRBV5-1 and TRBJ2-2, the complete variable domain is KAGVTQTPRYLIKTRGQQVTLSCSPISGHRSVSWYQQTPGQGLQFLFEYFSETQRNKGNFPGRFSGRQFSNSRSEMNVSTLELGDSALYLCASSLVVSTSGGELFFGEGSRLTVL.

This clone turned up a few times. Other DNA sequences in this sample translate to the same CDR3. This rearrangement joins TRBV18 to TRBJ1-1, with D tentatively TRBD1 (5 bases). This CDR3 is 14 amino acids long. CDR1 and CDR2 from the germline V gene are KGHSH and LQKENI. Deletions cut 2 bases from V and 1 base from J, with 8 bases between. The CDR3 DNA follows: TGTGCCAGCTCACCAGCAACAGGGAACACTGAAGCTTTCTTT. It is translated as CASSPATGNTEAFF.

The genes are TRBV7-3 and TRBJ2-1; 13 bases are shared with TRBD2. The CDR3 is 14 residues long. Germline V CDR1 and CDR2: SGHTA, FQGTGA. V shed 6 bases, J shed 7 bases, and the junction held 3 bases outside the gene matches. The CDR3 region is CASRVLAGGNEQFF. DNA for the CDR3: TGTGCCAGCAGGGTACTAGCGGGAGGGAATGAGCAGTTCTTC.

This clone was seen a single time. The chain carries TRBV2 and TRBJ2-7; D may be TRBD2 (5 bases). Germline V lookup: CDR1 SNHLY, CDR2 FYNNEI. Trimming left V 3 bases short and J 6 bases short, with 18 bases between. This CDR3 has 15 amino acids. CDR3 sequence: CASSETGWGSGEQYF. The CDR3 DNA sequence: TGTGCCAGCAGTGAGACTGGCTGGGGAAGCGGCGAGCAGTACTTC.